This TCR beta chain was sequenced for a study of OX40 agonist ivuxolimab in advanced cancers. Overall study context: Every patient in dose escalation had hepatocellular carcinoma, melanoma, renal cell or head and neck cancer. Study-level results: The average count of expanded clones was higher among CD8+ T cells than among CD4+.

As concerns this clone: Its antigen is undetermined.

Produced via immunoSEQ multiplex PCR; TCRdb's table is partial and in-frame only. The sample consists of 50,000 to 60,000 clones, 90% of them appearing once. This sample comprised CD4+ or CD8+ T cells sorted from blood, obtained in a trial of the OX40 agonist ivuxolimab. The receptor comes from an adult with an advanced solid tumor such as melanoma, head and neck, liver or kidney cancer.

CDR3 in amino acids: CASSVGAGGYNEQFF. The CDR3 DNA reads TGTGCCAGCAGCGTTGGGGCGGGCGGTTATAATGAGCAGTTCTTC. The V and J genes are TRBV9 and TRBJ2-1; D might be TRBD1 or TRBD2, each matching 5 bases. The CDR3 runs to 15 residues. Germline CDR1 and CDR2: SGDLS and YYNGEE. V was cut by 2 bases and J by 7 bases, with 16 bases left in between.